This T cell receptor beta chain was sequenced during a study of shared clonotypes between healthy human individuals. The V gene's germline CDR1 is ENHRY and CDR2 SYGVKD. This CDR3 contains 15 residues. Trimming removed 0 bases from V and 2 bases from J, with 11 bases in between. As to this clone: Other DNA sequences from this sample encode an identical CDR3 as well.

Naive CD8 cells, CD45RO-negative and positively selected for CCR7, excluded terminally differentiated effector memory CD45RA+ cells. The test was conducted at deep level. Some clones are missing from TCRdb's copy, which holds only in-frame ones; the method was immunoSEQ multiplex PCR. This sample has 2 million to 2.5 million clones, with 85% to 95% found just once. The chain employs TRBV10-3 and TRBJ2-7, with a possible D match to TRBD2 (7 bases). The sequence came from a man younger than 30 in good health. Some clones in this sample may be carry-over from other donors' samples. Material: naive CD8+ T cells from PBMCs. CDR3 loop: CAISESRGAAYEQYF. DNA of the CDR3: TGTGCCATCAGTGAGTCACGGGGGGCCGCCTACGAGCAGTACTTC.